Listed below are T cell receptor beta chains from one sample, sequenced in a study of chemoradiotherapy in HPV16-positive cancers. Using immunoSEQ multiplex PCR, the repertoire was profiled, and TCRdb retains in-frame clones only, with some absent. The table lists thousands of clones, around four fifths of them singletons. Sample collection was performed from a patient who underwent chemoradiotherapy. All receptors derive from a human donor with HPV-associated anogenital cancer. Each CDR3 is given with its conserved first and last residue. Fields, in order: clone size, J gene, D gene, V gene, CDR3 DNA, CDR3 protein. A D gene is named only where the DNA matches it firmly. Size values are once, few and many counts, or a class for expanded clones, and some rows have none.

clone size: .; J gene: TRBJ1-5; D gene: .; V gene: TRBV4-1; CDR3 DNA: TGCGCCAGCAGCCAAGACAAGGATCAGCCCCAGCATTTT; CDR3 protein: CASSQDKDQPQHF
clone size: .; J gene: TRBJ1-6; D gene: TRBD1; V gene: TRBV28; CDR3 DNA: TGTGCCAGCAGTTTGTTGGGACAGGGTAATAATTCACCCCTCCACTTT; CDR3 protein: CASSLLGQGNNSPLHF
clone size: .; J gene: TRBJ1-2; D gene: TRBD1; V gene: TRBV28; CDR3 DNA: TGTGCCAGCAGTTCGTTCGGGACAGGGGGTTTCTATGGCTATGGCTACACCTTC; CDR3 protein: CASSSFGTGGFYGYGYTF
clone size: .; J gene: TRBJ1-1; D gene: TRBD1; V gene: TRBV5-1; CDR3 DNA: TGCGCCAGCAACGCCGGGACAGGGGCCCTAGAAGCTTTCTTT; CDR3 protein: CASNAGTGALEAFF
clone size: .; J gene: TRBJ2-7; D gene: TRBD1; V gene: TRBV2; CDR3 DNA: TGTGCCAGCAGCTATGGACAGGGGAGGACCTACGAGCAGTACTTC; CDR3 protein: CASSYGQGRTYEQYF
clone size: .; J gene: TRBJ2-1; D gene: .; V gene: TRBV28; CDR3 DNA: TGTGCCAGCAGTCTTACGGTGTCGACGGGGAATGAGCAGTTCTTC; CDR3 protein: CASSLTVSTGNEQFF
clone size: .; J gene: TRBJ1-2; D gene: .; V gene: TRBV21-1; CDR3 DNA: TGTGCCAGCAGCAACCGTCCCGGGACAGGGAACCCTAACTATGGCTACACCTTC; CDR3 protein: CASSNRPGTGNPNYGYTF
clone size: .; J gene: TRBJ1-1; D gene: .; V gene: TRBV6-5; CDR3 DNA: TGTGCCAGCAGTTACTCGGTTCAGGGTATTTCAGCTGAAGCTTTCTTT; CDR3 protein: CASSYSVQGISAEAFF
clone size: few; J gene: TRBJ2-2; D gene: TRBD1; V gene: TRBV9; CDR3 DNA: TGTGCCAGCAGCGTAGCTACAGGGGGGAAGAACACCGGGGAGCTGTTTTTT; CDR3 protein: CASSVATGGKNTGELFF
clone size: .; J gene: TRBJ1-1; D gene: TRBD1; V gene: TRBV28; CDR3 DNA: TGTGCCAGCAGTTTAAGCTCAGGGACAGTCCCATTGAAAGCTTTCTTT; CDR3 protein: CASSLSSGTVPLKAFF
clone size: .; J gene: TRBJ2-5; D gene: .; V gene: TRBV13; CDR3 DNA: TGTGCCAGCAGCCCCCTCGGGGAGACCCAGTACTTC; CDR3 protein: CASSPLGETQYF
clone size: .; J gene: TRBJ1-5; D gene: .; V gene: TRBV13; CDR3 DNA: TGTGCCAGCAGCAAAGGACACCTAAATCAGCCCCAGCATTTT; CDR3 protein: CASSKGHLNQPQHF
clone size: .; J gene: TRBJ1-6; D gene: .; V gene: TRBV16; CDR3 DNA: TGTGCCAGCAGCCCATTCCGGGGGCGAGGGTCACCCCTCCACTTT; CDR3 protein: CASSPFRGRGSPLHF
clone size: .; J gene: TRBJ2-3; D gene: .; V gene: TRBV5-1; CDR3 DNA: TGCGCCAGCAGCTTAGGACAGACTAGCACAGATACGCAGTATTTT; CDR3 protein: CASSLGQTSTDTQYF
clone size: few; J gene: TRBJ1-6; D gene: .; V gene: TRBV28; CDR3 DNA: TGTGCCAGCAGCCCTTGGCGGGGGAGCTCCTATAATTCACCCCTCCACTTT; CDR3 protein: CASSPWRGSSYNSPLHF
clone size: .; J gene: TRBJ1-3; D gene: TRBD1; V gene: TRBV5-1; CDR3 DNA: TGCGCCAGCAGCATTGGGACAGCCTCTGGAAACACCATATATTTT; CDR3 protein: CASSIGTASGNTIYF
clone size: .; J gene: TRBJ1-1; D gene: .; V gene: TRBV21-1; CDR3 DNA: TGTGCCAGCAGCCCGACAGGCAGGAACACTGAAGCTTTCTTT; CDR3 protein: CASSPTGRNTEAFF
clone size: .; J gene: TRBJ1-1; D gene: .; V gene: TRBV7-9; CDR3 DNA: TGTGCCAGCAGCTTAAGGGTCGGTGAAGCTTTCTTT; CDR3 protein: CASSLRVGEAFF
clone size: .; J gene: TRBJ2-7; D gene: .; V gene: TRBV7-6; CDR3 DNA: TGTGCCAGCAGCTTCATGGGAGCTCCCTACGAGCAGTACTTC; CDR3 protein: CASSFMGAPYEQYF
clone size: .; J gene: TRBJ2-7; D gene: .; V gene: TRBV11-2; CDR3 DNA: TGTGCCAGCAGCTTAGTCGGACTCCAGACCTCCTTCGGATACGAGCAGTACTTC; CDR3 protein: CASSLVGLQTSFGYEQYF
clone size: few; J gene: TRBJ1-5; D gene: TRBD1; V gene: TRBV23-1; CDR3 DNA: TGCGCCAGCAGTCATTCCGGGACAGGGCGAGAAACTAGCAATCAGCCCCAGCATTTT; CDR3 protein: CASSHSGTGRETSNQPQHF
clone size: .; J gene: TRBJ1-1; D gene: .; V gene: TRBV5-4; CDR3 DNA: TGTGCCAGCAGCGCAGACTTGAACACTGAAGCTTTCTTT; CDR3 protein: CASSADLNTEAFF
clone size: .; J gene: TRBJ1-2; D gene: .; V gene: TRBV25-1; CDR3 DNA: TGTGCCAGCAGGCCACCGGGGGGGCGGAATGGCTACACCTTC; CDR3 protein: CASRPPGGRNGYTF
clone size: .; J gene: TRBJ1-6; D gene: .; V gene: TRBV4-1; CDR3 DNA: TGCGCCAGCAGCCAAGCCCCCCTGGGGGGTTCACCCCTCCACTTT; CDR3 protein: CASSQAPLGGSPLHF
clone size: .; J gene: TRBJ2-1; D gene: .; V gene: TRBV11-2; CDR3 DNA: TGTGCCAGCAGCCCCGAAAGATACAATGAGCAGTTCTTC; CDR3 protein: CASSPERYNEQFF
clone size: .; J gene: TRBJ1-1; D gene: .; V gene: TRBV5-1; CDR3 DNA: TGCGCCAGCAGCTTGGGAGGGCTATCGAGCACTGAAGCTTTCTTT; CDR3 protein: CASSLGGLSSTEAFF
clone size: .; J gene: TRBJ1-2; D gene: .; V gene: TRBV5-1; CDR3 DNA: TGCGCCAGCAGGTTAAAGCCACCTCCCCCTAACTATGGCTACACCTTC; CDR3 protein: CASRLKPPPPNYGYTF
clone size: .; J gene: TRBJ1-1; D gene: TRBD1; V gene: TRBV18; CDR3 DNA: TGTGCCAGCTCTGAAAAATCAGGGGGGCGCTTCACTGAAGCTTTCTTT; CDR3 protein: CASSEKSGGRFTEAFF
clone size: .; J gene: TRBJ1-1; D gene: .; V gene: TRBV20-1; CDR3 DNA: TGCAGTGCTAGGTCGGGCGGGTTGACTTTCTTT; CDR3 protein: CSARSGGLTFF
clone size: .; J gene: TRBJ2-3; D gene: .; V gene: TRBV15; CDR3 DNA: TGTGCCACCAGCAGAGATCGGGGGGCCAGCACAGATACGCAGTATTTT; CDR3 protein: CATSRDRGASTDTQYF
clone size: once; J gene: TRBJ2-3; D gene: .; V gene: TRBV2; CDR3 DNA: TGTGCCAGCAGCCGCCAGGCCGCCACAGATACGCAGTATTTT; CDR3 protein: CASSRQAATDTQYF
clone size: .; J gene: TRBJ1-1; D gene: TRBD1; V gene: TRBV5-1; CDR3 DNA: TGCGCCAGCAGCTTGGCAGCGACAGGGGTCGACACTGAAGCTTTCTTT; CDR3 protein: CASSLAATGVDTEAFF
clone size: .; J gene: TRBJ1-5; D gene: .; V gene: TRBV18; CDR3 DNA: TGTGCCAGCTCACCCTCGACAGTTAATAGCAATCAGCCCCAGCATTTT; CDR3 protein: CASSPSTVNSNQPQHF
clone size: .; J gene: TRBJ1-1; D gene: .; V gene: TRBV5-1; CDR3 DNA: TGCGCCAGCAGCTTAACAGGGAACACTGAAGCTTTCTTT; CDR3 protein: CASSLTGNTEAFF
clone size: once; J gene: TRBJ2-7; D gene: TRBD1; V gene: TRBV27; CDR3 DNA: TGTGCCAGCAGTTTCACCGCAGGGGGCGAGCAGTACTTC; CDR3 protein: CASSFTAGGEQYF
clone size: .; J gene: TRBJ1-4; D gene: .; V gene: TRBV28; CDR3 DNA: TGTGCCATCGTCGACAGCCGTAATGAAAAACTGTTTTTT; CDR3 protein: CAIVDSRNEKLFF
clone size: .; J gene: TRBJ2-4; D gene: .; V gene: TRBV2; CDR3 DNA: TGTGCCAGCAGGGGGACGACGAGGCCTAAGTACTTC; CDR3 protein: CASRGTTRPKYF
clone size: .; J gene: TRBJ1-4; D gene: .; V gene: TRBV7-9; CDR3 DNA: TGTGCCAGCAGCTTTACTAATGAAAAACTGTTTTTT; CDR3 protein: CASSFTNEKLFF
clone size: .; J gene: TRBJ1-1; D gene: .; V gene: TRBV7-8; CDR3 DNA: TGTGCCAGCAGCTTAGAGGGAGCGGACACTGAAGCTTTCTTT; CDR3 protein: CASSLEGADTEAFF
clone size: .; J gene: TRBJ2-3; D gene: TRBD2; V gene: TRBV2; CDR3 DNA: TGTGCCAGCAGTGCTCTAGCGGGGGGCGGGGATACGCAGTATTTT; CDR3 protein: CASSALAGGGDTQYF
clone size: once; J gene: TRBJ2-1; D gene: .; V gene: TRBV2; CDR3 DNA: TGTGCCAGCGGGAGCGGAGCCCTTTACAATGAGCAGTTCTTC; CDR3 protein: CASGSGALYNEQFF
clone size: .; J gene: TRBJ1-1; D gene: .; V gene: TRBV10-3; CDR3 DNA: TGTGCCATCAGTAAGATGTATGCGCAGCAGGGGACCAACACTGAAGCTTTCTTT; CDR3 protein: CAISKMYAQQGTNTEAFF
clone size: once; J gene: TRBJ2-7; D gene: .; V gene: TRBV20-1; CDR3 DNA: TGCAGTGCGGAGGGTACCTACGAGCAGTACTTC; CDR3 protein: CSAEGTYEQYF
clone size: .; J gene: TRBJ2-2; D gene: .; V gene: TRBV4-2; CDR3 DNA: TGTGCCAGCAGCCAGTGGGTCAACACCGGGGAGCTGTTTTTT; CDR3 protein: CASSQWVNTGELFF
clone size: .; J gene: TRBJ1-5; D gene: .; V gene: TRBV5-1; CDR3 DNA: TGCGCCAGCAGTCCGACAGGTTTCAATCAGCCCCAGCATTTT; CDR3 protein: CASSPTGFNQPQHF
clone size: .; J gene: TRBJ1-1; D gene: .; V gene: TRBV7-8; CDR3 DNA: TGTGCCAGCAGCTCCCGACTGCCAAATGAAGCTTTCTTT; CDR3 protein: CASSSRLPNEAFF
clone size: .; J gene: TRBJ2-3; D gene: .; V gene: TRBV9; CDR3 DNA: TGTGCCAGCAGCGTAGGGGGGGCCCCCCCAGATACGCAGTATTTT; CDR3 protein: CASSVGGAPPDTQYF
clone size: .; J gene: TRBJ1-3; D gene: .; V gene: TRBV25-1; CDR3 DNA: TGTGCCAGCATGGACAGTGCCGGAAACACCATATATTTT; CDR3 protein: CASMDSAGNTIYF